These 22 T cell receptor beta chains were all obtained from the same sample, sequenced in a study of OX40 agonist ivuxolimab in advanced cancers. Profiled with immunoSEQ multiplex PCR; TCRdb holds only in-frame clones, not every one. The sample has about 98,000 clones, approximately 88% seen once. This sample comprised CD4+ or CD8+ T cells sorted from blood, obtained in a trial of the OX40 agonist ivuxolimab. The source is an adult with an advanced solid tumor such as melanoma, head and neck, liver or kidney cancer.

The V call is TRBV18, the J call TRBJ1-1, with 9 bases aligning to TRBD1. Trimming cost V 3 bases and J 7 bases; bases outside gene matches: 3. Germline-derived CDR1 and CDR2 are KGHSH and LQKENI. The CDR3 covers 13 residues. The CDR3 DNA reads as TGTGCCAGCTCACCCGGGACAGGGTATGAAGCTTTCTTT. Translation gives CASSPGTGYEAFF. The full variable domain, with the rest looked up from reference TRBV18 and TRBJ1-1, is NAGVMQNPRHLVRRRGQEARLRCSPMKGHSHVYWYRQLPEEGLKFMVYLQKENIIDESGMPKERFSAEFPKEGPSILRIQQVVRGDSAAYFCASSPGTGYEAFFGQGTRLTVV.

The chain's CDR3 is CASSIGLVGSTDTQYF. As DNA, the CDR3 is TGTGCCAGTAGTATAGGGTTAGTGGGGAGCACAGATACGCAGTATTTT. The rearrangement links TRBV19 to TRBJ2-3; D unclear. V was trimmed by 1 base and J by 0 bases, leaving 11 bases between them. Germline assignment: CDR1 LNHDA and CDR2 SQIVND (reference sequence). The CDR3 covers 16 residues. Complete variable domain (other parts from reference TRBV19 and TRBJ2-3): DGGITQSPKYLFRKEGQNVTLSCEQNLNHDAMYWYRQDPGQGLRLIYYSQIVNDFQKGDIAEGYSVSREKKESFPLTVTSAQKNPTAFYLCASSIGLVGSTDTQYFGPGTRLTVL.

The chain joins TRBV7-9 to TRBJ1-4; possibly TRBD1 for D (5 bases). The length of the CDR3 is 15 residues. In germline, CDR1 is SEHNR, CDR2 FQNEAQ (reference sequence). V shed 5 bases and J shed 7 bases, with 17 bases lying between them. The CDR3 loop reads CASSLTAGRGEKLFF. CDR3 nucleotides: TGTGCCAGCAGCCTTACAGCGGGGAGGGGTGAAAAACTGTTTTTT.

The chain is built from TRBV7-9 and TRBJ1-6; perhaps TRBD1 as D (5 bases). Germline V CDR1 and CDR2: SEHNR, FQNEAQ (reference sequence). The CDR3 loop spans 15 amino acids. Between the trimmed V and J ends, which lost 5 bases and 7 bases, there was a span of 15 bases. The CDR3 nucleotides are TGTGCCAGCAGCCAATACGGCGGGGGGAATTCACCCCTCCACTTT. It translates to CASSQYGGGNSPLHF.

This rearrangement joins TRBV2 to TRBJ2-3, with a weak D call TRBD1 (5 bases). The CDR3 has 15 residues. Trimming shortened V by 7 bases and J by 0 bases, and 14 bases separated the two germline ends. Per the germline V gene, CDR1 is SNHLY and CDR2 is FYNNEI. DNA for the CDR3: TGTGCCAGCATAAGGTCAGGGCTCAGCACAGATACGCAGTATTTT. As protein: CASIRSGLSTDTQYF.

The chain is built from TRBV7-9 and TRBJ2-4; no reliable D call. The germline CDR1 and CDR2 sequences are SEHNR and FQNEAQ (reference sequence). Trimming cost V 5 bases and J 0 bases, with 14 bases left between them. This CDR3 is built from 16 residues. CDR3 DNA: TGTGCCAGCAGCCCAAGTAGGAGTTTAGCCAAAAACATTCAGTACTTC. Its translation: CASSPSRSLAKNIQYF.

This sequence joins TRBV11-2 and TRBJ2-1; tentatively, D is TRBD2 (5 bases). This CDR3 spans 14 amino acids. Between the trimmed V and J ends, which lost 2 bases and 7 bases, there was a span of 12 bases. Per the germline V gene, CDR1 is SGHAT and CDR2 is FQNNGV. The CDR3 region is CASSLIQRLNEQFF. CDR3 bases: TGTGCCAGCAGCTTAATTCAGCGGTTAAATGAGCAGTTCTTC.

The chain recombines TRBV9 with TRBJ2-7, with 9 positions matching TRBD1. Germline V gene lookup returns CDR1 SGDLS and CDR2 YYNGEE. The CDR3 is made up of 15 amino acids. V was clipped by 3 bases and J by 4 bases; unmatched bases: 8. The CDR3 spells CASSGQGQGSYEQYF. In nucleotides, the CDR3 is TGTGCCAGCAGCGGCCAGGGACAGGGTTCTTACGAGCAGTACTTC.

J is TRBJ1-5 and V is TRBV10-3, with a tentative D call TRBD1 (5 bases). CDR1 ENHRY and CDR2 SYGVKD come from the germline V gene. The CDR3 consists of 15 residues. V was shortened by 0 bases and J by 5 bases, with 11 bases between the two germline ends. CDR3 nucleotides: TGTGCCATCAGTGAGTCATGGGGGAGTGATCAGCCCCAGCATTTT. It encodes CAISESWGSDQPQHF.

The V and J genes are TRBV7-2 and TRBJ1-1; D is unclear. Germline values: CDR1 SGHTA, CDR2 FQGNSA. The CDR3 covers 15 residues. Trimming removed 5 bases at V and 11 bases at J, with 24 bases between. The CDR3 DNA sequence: TGTGCCAGCAGCCGATCGTCAGACGGGTCCGCGGAGGCTTTCTTT. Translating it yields CASSRSSDGSAEAFF.

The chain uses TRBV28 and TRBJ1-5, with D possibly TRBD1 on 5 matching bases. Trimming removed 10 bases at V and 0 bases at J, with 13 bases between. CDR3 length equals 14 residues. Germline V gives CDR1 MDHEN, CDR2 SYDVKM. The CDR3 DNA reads TGTGCCACCCTGACAGCTTATAGCAATCAGCCCCAGCATTTT. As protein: CATLTAYSNQPQHF.

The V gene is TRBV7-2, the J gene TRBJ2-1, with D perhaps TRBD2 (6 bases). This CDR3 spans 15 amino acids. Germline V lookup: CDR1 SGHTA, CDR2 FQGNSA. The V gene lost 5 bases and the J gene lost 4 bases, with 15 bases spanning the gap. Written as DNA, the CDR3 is TGTGCCAGCAGCCCTGGGGCTGGAGGGTACAATGAGCAGTTCTTC. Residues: CASSPGAGGYNEQFF.

The CDR3: CASSPGRNQETQYF. CDR3 DNA sequence: TGTGCCAGCTCACCGGGACGGAACCAAGAGACCCAGTACTTC. This sequence joins TRBV18 and TRBJ2-5; D is possibly TRBD1 or TRBD2 (5 bases each). The CDR3 is 14 residues long. CDR1 and CDR2 from the germline V gene are KGHSH and LQKENI. V lost 3 bases, J lost 0 bases, and 8 bases lay in between.

CDR3 bases: TGCGCCAGCAGCCCAAGTGGGGGGGATTCCTACAATGAGCAGTTCTTC. The encoded protein is CASSPSGGDSYNEQFF. J is TRBJ2-1 and V is TRBV5-1, with 7 nucleotides matching TRBD2. CDR1 is SGHRS, CDR2 YFSETQ, per germline. V shed 4 bases and J 1 base; nucleotides not matched to a gene: 8. This CDR3 comprises 16 residues.

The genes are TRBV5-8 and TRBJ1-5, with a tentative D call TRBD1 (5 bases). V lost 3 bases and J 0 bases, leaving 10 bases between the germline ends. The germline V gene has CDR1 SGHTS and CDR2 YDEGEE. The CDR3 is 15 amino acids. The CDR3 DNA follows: TGTGCCAGCAGCTCAGGGACGTATAGCAATCAGCCCCAGCATTTT. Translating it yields CASSSGTYSNQPQHF. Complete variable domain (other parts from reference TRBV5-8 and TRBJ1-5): EAGVTQSPTHLIKTRGQQATLRCSPISGHTSVYWYQQALGLGLQFLLWYDEGEERNRGNFPPRFSGRQFPNYSSELNVNALELEDSALYLCASSSGTYSNQPQHFGDGTRLSIL.

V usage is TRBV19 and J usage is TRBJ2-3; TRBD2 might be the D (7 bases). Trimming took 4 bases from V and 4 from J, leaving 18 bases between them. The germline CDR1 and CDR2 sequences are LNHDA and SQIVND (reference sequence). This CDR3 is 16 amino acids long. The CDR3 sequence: CASSTPGVGGPDTQYF. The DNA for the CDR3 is TGTGCCAGTAGTACCCCAGGGGTGGGGGGGCCAGATACGCAGTATTTT. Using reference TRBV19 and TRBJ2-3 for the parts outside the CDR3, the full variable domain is DGGITQSPKYLFRKEGQNVTLSCEQNLNHDAMYWYRQDPGQGLRLIYYSQIVNDFQKGDIAEGYSVSREKKESFPLTVTSAQKNPTAFYLCASSTPGVGGPDTQYFGPGTRLTVL.

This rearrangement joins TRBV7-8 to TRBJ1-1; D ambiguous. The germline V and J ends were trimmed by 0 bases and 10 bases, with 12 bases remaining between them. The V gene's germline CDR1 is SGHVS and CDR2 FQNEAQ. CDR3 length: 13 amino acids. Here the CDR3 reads CASSLASGSTAFF. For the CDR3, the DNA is TGTGCCAGCAGCTTAGCGTCGGGGAGTACAGCTTTCTTT.

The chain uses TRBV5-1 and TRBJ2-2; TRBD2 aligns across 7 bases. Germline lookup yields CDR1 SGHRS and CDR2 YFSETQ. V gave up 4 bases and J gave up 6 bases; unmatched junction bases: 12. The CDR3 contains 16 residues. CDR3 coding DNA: TGCGCCAGCAGCCCTGGACTAGTGGGGGTCGCCGGGGAGCTGTTTTTT. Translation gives CASSPGLVGVAGELFF.

DNA of the CDR3: TGTGCCAGCAGCTTGGTCGGGGCAGGAAACACCATATATTTT. This gives the protein CASSLVGAGNTIYF. The chain carries TRBV5-6 and TRBJ1-3; tentative D call: TRBD1 (5 bases). This CDR3 spans 14 amino acids. The ends were cut back, 0 bases at V and 4 bases at J, with 8 bases in the middle. CDR1 and CDR2 (germline): SGHDT, YYEEEE.

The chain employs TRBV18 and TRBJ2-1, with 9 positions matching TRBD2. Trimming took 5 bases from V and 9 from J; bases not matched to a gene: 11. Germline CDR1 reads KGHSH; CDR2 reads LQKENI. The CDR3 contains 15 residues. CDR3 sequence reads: CASSSLAGEGSEQFF. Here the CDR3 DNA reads TGTGCCAGCTCATCCTTAGCGGGGGAAGGGTCTGAGCAGTTCTTC.

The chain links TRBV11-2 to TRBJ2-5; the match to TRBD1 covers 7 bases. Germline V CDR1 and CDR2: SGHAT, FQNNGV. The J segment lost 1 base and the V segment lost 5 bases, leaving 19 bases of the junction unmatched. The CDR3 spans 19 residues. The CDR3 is CASSPIRQGRAGVQETQYF. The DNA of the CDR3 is TGTGCCAGCAGCCCCATAAGACAGGGAAGGGCAGGAGTCCAAGAGACCCAGTACTTC.

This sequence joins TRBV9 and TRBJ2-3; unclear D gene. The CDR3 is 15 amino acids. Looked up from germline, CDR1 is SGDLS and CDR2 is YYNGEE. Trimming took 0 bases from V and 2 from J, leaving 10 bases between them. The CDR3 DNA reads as TGTGCCAGCAGCGTAGTTTGGGCGCCCACAGATACGCAGTATTTT. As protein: CASSVVWAPTDTQYF.